The rows below give T cell receptor beta chains drawn from one sample of a study of T cell responses to AZD1222 COVID-19 vaccine. Only in-frame clones appear in the TCRdb table, and some are missing; sequencing was by immunoSEQ multiplex PCR. The sample shows 95,000 to 150,000 clones, roughly nine tenths of them seen only once. The source was peripheral blood, collected on day 0 of AZD1222 vaccination. The receptors were sampled from an adult in good health. CDR3s include the opening cysteine and the closing phenylalanine or tryptophan. The order of the fields is V gene, CDR3 length, D gene, J gene, CDR3 protein. A D gene is named only where the DNA matches it firmly.

TRBV7-2	15	NA	TRBJ2-7	CASSLVGQSSYEQYF
TRBV5-1	15	TRBD2	TRBJ2-7	CASSLDAGGLGEQYF
TRBV5-1	17	NA	TRBJ2-1	CASSLDGPPSTYNEQFF
TRBV5-4	15	TRBD1	TRBJ2-3	CASSLKGARTDTQYF
TRBV25-1	14	TRBD1	TRBJ1-2	CASTYDRDDYGYTF
TRBV5-1	16	TRBD1	TRBJ2-1	CASRPTGTVSYNEQFF
TRBV3-1/TRBV3-2	14	NA	TRBJ2-2	CASRLAGGAGELFF
TRBV28	16	NA	TRBJ1-5	CASSLSGGGRAQPQHF
TRBV7-9	14	NA	TRBJ2-7	CASSGLGQAYEQYF
TRBV6-1	14	NA	TRBJ2-3	CASSDGRGADTQYF
TRBV6-5	14	TRBD1	TRBJ1-2	CASRTQGAGHGYTF
TRBV5-1	14	TRBD1	TRBJ2-7	CASSSDRGGYEQYF
TRBV18	14	NA	TRBJ2-7	CASSPGGLAYEQYF
TRBV2	14	NA	TRBJ1-1	CASSGSVINTEAFF
TRBV23-1	22	TRBD1	TRBJ1-2	CASSQAEPRNGTGGPPLYGYTF
TRBV7-8	12	NA	TRBJ2-7	CASSRDPREQYF
TRBV5-8	14	NA	TRBJ2-5	CASSSDMTQETQYF
TRBV5-1	17	TRBD2	TRBJ2-3	CASSLGATSGIADTQYF
TRBV5-1	13	NA	TRBJ2-5	CASSLSGVETQYF
TRBV30	13	NA	TRBJ2-7	CAWTGSNYYEQYF
TRBV6-5	14	TRBD1	TRBJ1-2	CASTRDRANYGYTF
TRBV6-1	16	NA	TRBJ1-3	CASSEAGHSSGNTIYF
TRBV6-6	14	NA	TRBJ2-7	CASSYGGQSYEQYF
TRBV29-1	14	TRBD1	TRBJ2-2	CSARGQGNTGELFF
TRBV4-1	13	NA	TRBJ2-1	CASSQPSRNEQFF
TRBV12-3/TRBV12-4	12	NA	TRBJ1-2	CASSLGLGGYTF
TRBV25-1	13	NA	TRBJ1-2	CASSEARAVSYTF
TRBV7-9	15	NA	TRBJ1-4	CASSSPGGGVEKLFF
TRBV14	17	TRBD2	TRBJ2-3	CASSPRTSSGGTDTQYF
TRBV28	15	TRBD1	TRBJ2-7	CASSRGGQGAYEQYF
TRBV20-1	11	NA	TRBJ1-5	CSAGASQPQHF
TRBV30	14	TRBD2	TRBJ2-2	CAWSGDGGTGELFF
TRBV19	15	NA	TRBJ2-7	CASSIDATEAYEQYF
TRBV28	15	NA	TRBJ2-2	CASSQTRSWAGELFF
TRBV5-4	13	TRBD1	TRBJ2-7	CASSWDRNYEQYF
TRBV19	16	TRBD2	TRBJ2-7	CASSIAGTSGLYEQYF
TRBV28	11	NA	TRBJ2-2	CASINTGELFF
TRBV6-4	14	NA	TRBJ2-1	CASSESGPLSEQFF
TRBV20-1	13	TRBD2	TRBJ2-7	CSASGGGSYEQYF
TRBV7-2	15	NA	TRBJ1-2	CASSLIPQDFYGYTF
TRBV10-2	12	NA	TRBJ2-7	CASSGNSYEQYF
TRBV11-1	14	TRBD1	TRBJ2-2	CASSSTGYTGELFF
TRBV7-2	15	TRBD1	TRBJ1-5	CASSSQTGANQPQHF
TRBV28	14	NA	TRBJ1-2	CASSLSGRRIGYTF
TRBV6-5	14	TRBD1	TRBJ2-7	CASSADRGIYEQYF